This T cell receptor (beta chain) was retrieved from a study of Tregs in tolerant kidney transplant recipients. General study findings and limits: Few patients were studied, so findings need validation in larger groups. Activated donor B cell expansion appeared to reveal the most relevant donor-specific TCRbeta repertoire. No direct test of biological reproducibility was done here.

Related graft donors supplied nonmyeloablative bone marrow transplants, and mixed chimerism was transient. Unstimulated Tregs (CD4+CD25+CD127-) and CD4+CD25- non-Tregs were sorted from PBMCs. Details on this clone: The target antigen is unknown.

TCRdb's copy holds only in-frame clones and misses some; the assay was immunoSEQ multiplex PCR. The sample lists more than 90,000 clones, more than 85% occurring once. The TCR originated in a human patient who received a combined kidney and bone marrow transplant. The graft donor may have contributed some T cells. The material was CD4+ T cells from blood (PBMCs), obtained 12 months after the transplant.

The CDR3 sequence: CATSRAVSYYEQYF. The CDR3 DNA follows: TGTGCCACCAGCAGAGCAGTTTCTTATTACGAGCAGTACTTC. This chain links TRBV15 with TRBJ2-7; D unresolved. CDR1 LNHNV and CDR2 YYDKDF come from the germline V gene (reference sequence). The V end was cut by 1 base, the J end by 4 bases, with 11 bases between. CDR3 length equals 14 residues.